Listed here are 30 T cell receptor beta chains from one sample, sequenced in a study of cytomegalovirus exposure and HLA in healthy donors. Use of 60 Vbeta and 13 Jbeta primers characterized the PCR. Method: immunoSEQ multiplex PCR; TCRdb's copy keeps in-frame clones and lacks some. The sample holds under 300,000 clones; nearly 95% are singletons and the top ten take about 1.7%. The specimen sequenced was PBMCs. These receptors came from a girl aged 2 to 10 in good health and CMV-seronegative.

The gene calls are TRBV5-4 and TRBJ2-7; TRBD1 aligns across 8 bases. The CDR3 consists of 14 residues. Trimming removed 4 bases from V and 2 bases from J; junction bases left unmatched: 5. Germline lookup yields CDR1 SGHNT and CDR2 YYREEE (reference sequence). CDR3 amino acids: CASSMTGDPYEQYF. Here the CDR3 DNA reads TGTGCCAGCAGCATGACAGGGGATCCCTACGAGCAGTACTTC. Complete variable domain (other parts from reference TRBV5-4 and TRBJ2-7): ETGVTQSPTHLIKTRGQQVTLRCSSQSGHNTVSWYQQALGQGPQFIFQYYREEENGRGNFPPRFSGLQFPNYSSELNVNALELDDSALYLCASSMTGDPYEQYFGPGTRLTVT.

This clone appeared a few times. The genes are TRBV18 and TRBJ1-6; 9 bases are shared with TRBD1. This CDR3 is 14 amino acids long. Germline V CDR1 and CDR2: KGHSH, LQKENI. Trimming took 4 bases from V and 10 from J; bases not matched to a gene: 5. The CDR3 DNA sequence: TGTGCCAGCTCACAGGACAGGGGCGGCTCACCCCTCCACTTT. Its protein product is CASSQDRGGSPLHF.

The V gene is TRBV6-1, the J gene TRBJ2-2, with D uncertain. The germline CDR1 and CDR2 sequences are MNHNS and SASEGT. The CDR3 extends over 14 amino acids. V lost 6 bases and J lost 0, with 8 bases in between. CDR3 sequence: CASRVRPNTGELFF. CDR3 in DNA: TGTGCCAGCAGGGTGCGGCCGAACACCGGGGAGCTGTTTTTT.

The genes are TRBV6-5 and TRBJ2-1; 10 bases match TRBD2. The CDR3 is 13 amino acids. The J segment lost 4 bases and the V segment lost 6 bases, leaving 0 bases of the junction unmatched. Per germline, CDR1 MNHEY and CDR2 SVGAGI. The DNA of the CDR3 is TGTGCCAGCAGGGGACTAGCGTACAATGAGCAGTTCTTC. Protein product: CASRGLAYNEQFF.

This clone was seen just once. This chain links TRBV5-4 with TRBJ2-3; D remains ambiguous. CDR3 length: 15 amino acids. V gave up 4 bases and J gave up 2 bases, with 14 bases separating them. Germline V lookup: CDR1 SGHNT, CDR2 YYREEE (reference sequence). CDR3 in amino acids: CASSPDNGFTDTQYF. Here the CDR3 DNA reads TGTGCCAGCAGCCCCGACAACGGATTCACAGATACGCAGTATTTT.

The chain is built from TRBV28 and TRBJ2-1; TRBD2 matches at 10 bases. Per the germline V gene, CDR1 is MDHEN and CDR2 is SYDVKM. This CDR3 spans 15 amino acids. Trimming took 6 bases from V and 6 from J; bases not matched to a gene: 8. Here the CDR3 reads CASRGSGGSLNEQFF. In DNA form, the CDR3 reads TGTGCCAGCAGGGGTAGCGGGGGGAGTCTCAATGAGCAGTTCTTC.

This rearrangement joins TRBV7-2 to TRBJ2-1; 8 bases fit TRBD2. CDR1 is SGHTA, CDR2 FQGNSA, per germline. The CDR3 totals 16 residues. With 5 bases clipped from V and 4 bases from J, the junction kept 10 bases outside the gene matches. In DNA, the CDR3 is TGTGCCAGCAGCGCAGGGGTGGGACTAGATTACAATGAGCAGTTCTTC. This sequence encodes CASSAGVGLDYNEQFF.

The chain combines TRBV7-9 with TRBJ2-5, with D possibly TRBD1 on 6 matching bases. The end of the DNA fits TRBJ2-7 better, so the J call may be wrong. This CDR3 spans 15 amino acids. The germline V gene encodes CDR1 SEHNR and CDR2 FQNEAQ (reference sequence). CDR3 sequence reads: CASSPSTGSTYEQYF. In DNA form, the CDR3 reads TGTGCCAGCAGCCCGAGTACAGGGTCGACCTACGAGCAGTACTTC.

This clone appeared a single time. The chain couples TRBV13 to TRBJ2-1; possibly TRBD2 for D (7 bases). The CDR3 contains 15 residues. Germline assignment: CDR1 PRHDT and CDR2 FYEKMQ (reference sequence). Trimming removed 5 bases at V and 7 bases at J, with 18 bases between. CDR3 DNA: TGTGCCAGCAGCCGAGGGGGGGAGGTAGTAAATGAGCAGTTCTTC. Its protein is CASSRGGEVVNEQFF.

The chain uses TRBV5-4 and TRBJ1-5; D gene uncertain. Germline V lookup: CDR1 SGHNT, CDR2 YYREEE (reference sequence). CDR3 size: 17 residues. Trimming took off 4 bases at V and 2 bases at J, with 19 bases between the two ends. The CDR3 is CASSLVSGGDGNQPQHF. CDR3 in DNA: TGTGCCAGCAGCCTCGTCAGTGGCGGGGATGGCAATCAGCCCCAGCATTTT.

The chain combines TRBV29-1 with TRBJ2-2; D is perhaps TRBD1 (5 bases). This CDR3 spans 14 amino acids. V lost 1 base and J 2 bases, leaving 8 bases between the germline ends. Per the germline V gene, CDR1 is SQVTM and CDR2 is ANQGSEA. In DNA, the CDR3 is TGCAGCGTTGAAGTCGGACAAAACACCGGGGAGCTGTTTTTT. Translating gives CSVEVGQNTGELFF.

J is TRBJ1-6 and V is TRBV18; D remains ambiguous. V lost 2 bases and J lost 10, with 12 bases in between. This CDR3 has 14 amino acids. Germline V gene sequence: CDR1 KGHSH, CDR2 LQKENI. This chain's CDR3 is CASSPIGYGSPLHF. CDR3 DNA sequence: TGTGCCAGCTCACCAATCGGGTATGGGTCACCCCTCCACTTT.

The chain has TRBV19 and TRBJ1-2, with 7 bases that match TRBD1. The ends lost 7 bases at V and 2 bases at J; junction bases unmatched: 4. The germline V gene encodes CDR1 LNHDA and CDR2 SQIVND (reference sequence). CDR3 length: 13 residues. The CDR3 is CASTTDRNYGYTF. CDR3 bases: TGTGCCAGTACCACGGACAGGAACTATGGCTACACCTTC. The variable domain in full, completed from reference TRBV19 and TRBJ1-2, reads DGGITQSPKYLFRKEGQNVTLSCEQNLNHDAMYWYRQDPGQGLRLIYYSQIVNDFQKGDIAEGYSVSREKKESFPLTVTSAQKNPTAFYLCASTTDRNYGYTFGSGTRLTVV.

The chain combines TRBV2 with TRBJ1-1; D is possibly TRBD1 (6 bases). V was shortened by 6 bases and J by 3 bases, with 17 bases between the two germline ends. Germline assignment: CDR1 SNHLY and CDR2 FYNNEI. CDR3 length: 15 amino acids. In DNA, the CDR3 is TGTGCCAGCAGGGCTAGGACAGAAGGGTACACTGAAGCTTTCTTT. Protein sequence: CASRARTEGYTEAFF. Full variable domain (outside the CDR3, taken from reference TRBV2 and TRBJ1-1): EPEVTQTPSHQVTQMGQEVILRCVPISNHLYFYWYRQILGQKVEFLVSFYNNEISEKSEIFDDQFSVERPDGSNFTLKIRSTKLEDSAMYFCASRARTEGYTEAFFGQGTRLTVV.

J is TRBJ2-7 and V is TRBV30; possibly TRBD1 for D (6 bases). This CDR3 contains 13 residues. Germline lookup yields CDR1 GTSNPN and CDR2 SVGIG (reference sequence). V was pared by 0 bases and J by 3 bases, with 9 bases between. The CDR3 loop is CAWSVGTIYEQYF. In DNA form, the CDR3 reads TGTGCCTGGAGTGTAGGGACAATCTACGAGCAGTACTTC.

The chain carries TRBV7-9 and TRBJ1-1; possibly TRBD1 for D (5 bases). CDR1 and CDR2 (germline): SEHNR, FQNEAQ (reference sequence). V lost 5 bases to trimming and J lost 0 bases, with 10 bases between them. The CDR3 length is 14 residues. The CDR3 DNA reads as TGTGCCAGCAGCGTGGACATATTGAACACTGAAGCTTTCTTT. It translates to CASSVDILNTEAFF.

This rearrangement joins TRBV6-5 to TRBJ1-2; D is unclear. V was trimmed by 5 bases and J by 6 bases, leaving 13 bases between them. This CDR3 has 13 residues. Germline CDR1 reads MNHEY; CDR2 reads SVGAGI. The CDR3 DNA follows: TGTGCCAGCAGTAAACTATGGAGGGATGGCTACACCTTC. As protein: CASSKLWRDGYTF.

CDR3 region: CAWAHPTLGNTIYF. Here the CDR3 DNA reads TGTGCCTGGGCACACCCGACTCTGGGAAACACCATATATTTT. J is TRBJ1-3 and V is TRBV30; no reliable D call. The CDR3 is 14 amino acids. Trimming left V 5 bases short and J 4 bases short, with 15 bases between. Germline loops: CDR1 GTSNPN, CDR2 SVGIG (reference sequence).

J is TRBJ2-2 and V is TRBV5-6; no clear D gene. The CDR3 has 17 residues. Between the trimmed V and J ends, which lost 3 bases and 2 bases, there was a span of 17 bases. Germline V CDR1 and CDR2: SGHDT, YYEEEE. The CDR3 is CASSYPRAIDNTGELFF. The CDR3 coding sequence is TGTGCCAGCAGCTACCCCCGCGCTATTGATAACACCGGGGAGCTGTTTTTT.

The V call is TRBV19, the J call TRBJ1-4; D might be TRBD1 (5 bases). The CDR3 runs to 16 residues. V was trimmed by 5 bases and J by 0 bases, leaving 13 bases between them. Germline values: CDR1 LNHDA, CDR2 SQIVND (reference sequence). Written as DNA, the CDR3 is TGTGCCAGTAGTCCCGACAGACAAGCAACTAATGAAAAACTGTTTTTT. Translating gives CASSPDRQATNEKLFF.

J is TRBJ2-7 and V is TRBV19, with D maybe TRBD1 (6 bases). Germline lookup yields CDR1 LNHDA and CDR2 SQIVND (reference sequence). The V gene lost 4 bases and the J gene lost 0 bases, with 7 bases spanning the gap. This CDR3 is built from 13 residues. The CDR3 coding sequence is TGTGCCAGTAGTAGGACAGTCTCCTACGAGCAGTACTTC. Amino acids: CASSRTVSYEQYF.

This clone was seen more than once but under ten times. V is TRBV5-6 and J is TRBJ2-3, with TRBD1 identical over 12 bases. The germline gives CDR1 SGHDT, CDR2 YYEEEE. The CDR3 extends over 19 amino acids. V was pared by 1 base and J by 0 bases, with 9 bases of the junction left unmatched. CDR3 amino acids: CASSLSGTGGTLSTDTQYF. DNA for the CDR3: TGTGCCAGCAGCTTGTCGGGGACAGGGGGCACCCTTAGCACAGATACGCAGTATTTT.

DNA of the CDR3: TGTGCCAGCAGCGCGTGGGGACAGGGAAATGAAAAACTGTTTTTT. It codes for CASSAWGQGNEKLFF. The genes are TRBV7-9 and TRBJ1-4; 9 bases align to TRBD1. This CDR3 spans 15 amino acids. The V segment lost 5 bases and the J segment 5 bases; nucleotides outside the gene matches: 6. Germline V gene data show CDR1 as SEHNR and CDR2 as FQNEAQ (reference sequence).

This chain's CDR3 is CASSLRQGTGYEQYF. CDR3 sequence (DNA): TGTGCCAGCAGTCTAAGACAGGGTACTGGATACGAGCAGTACTTC. This chain joins TRBV27 and TRBJ2-7; 7 positions match TRBD1. Trimming at V came to 5 bases and at J to 4 bases, leaving 11 bases not matched to a gene. CDR3 size: 15 residues. Germline V CDR1 and CDR2: MNHEY, SMNVEV (reference sequence).

This clone was seen a handful of times. The chain joins TRBV19 to TRBJ1-1; no clear D gene. CDR1 LNHDA and CDR2 SQIVND come from the germline V gene (reference sequence). The CDR3 extends over 13 amino acids. The V and J ends lost 5 bases and 7 bases respectively, with 14 bases between them. The DNA for the CDR3 is TGTGCCAGTAGTCCTAGGGTTGAGGGTGAAGCTTTCTTT. Protein sequence: CASSPRVEGEAFF.

This clone was picked up one time. The V gene is TRBV29-1, the J gene TRBJ1-2; a weak D match, TRBD1 (5 bases). Germline CDR1 reads SQVTM; CDR2 reads ANQGSEA. This CDR3 contains 13 residues. V lost 4 bases, J lost 4 bases, and 13 bases lay in between. The CDR3 region has the DNA TGCAGCGTTGGCGGGACGAGGGGCTATGGCTACACCTTC. Protein product: CSVGGTRGYGYTF.

V and J are TRBV27 and TRBJ2-7, with D possibly TRBD2 on 6 matching bases. Germline CDR1 and CDR2: MNHEY and SMNVEV (reference sequence). With 3 bases removed from V and 4 bases from J, the gap between germline ends came to 13 bases. The CDR3 loop spans 14 amino acids. CDR3 protein: CASSFRVGGYEQYF. In DNA form, the CDR3 reads TGTGCCAGCAGTTTTCGTGTAGGAGGGTACGAGCAGTACTTC.

This clone turned up a few times. The V gene is TRBV20-1, the J gene TRBJ2-5; possibly TRBD1 for D (6 bases). This CDR3 is 11 amino acids long. Germline CDR1 reads DFQATT; CDR2 reads SNEGSKA (reference sequence). The CDR3 spells CSQQGSETQYF. The CDR3 DNA sequence: TGCAGCCAACAGGGTTCAGAGACCCAGTACTTC.

The gene calls are TRBV30 and TRBJ2-3; D call uncertain. The CDR3 is 11 residues long. The germline CDR1 and CDR2 sequences are GTSNPN and SVGIG (reference sequence). V was trimmed by 5 bases and J by 5 bases, leaving 8 bases between them. As DNA, the CDR3 is TGTGCCTGGCAATCAAAAGATACGCAGTATTTT. It codes for CAWQSKDTQYF.

As to this clone: Other nucleotide sequences from this sample produce the same CDR3. The chain joins TRBV7-7 to TRBJ1-5; D ambiguous. CDR1 and CDR2 (germline): SSHAT, FNYEAQ (reference sequence). The V and J ends lost 1 base and 7 bases respectively, with 8 bases between them. The CDR3 length is 13 residues. As DNA, the CDR3 is TGTGCCAGCAGCTTAGATAGAGGCCAGCCCCAGCATTTT. Translation: CASSLDRGQPQHF.